This T cell receptor beta chain stems from a study of OX40 agonist ivuxolimab in advanced cancers. Overall study: It was permissible to have had prior anti-PD-1, anti-PD-L1 or anti-CTLA-4 therapy, and 40% had some.

Germline values: CDR1 LGHNA, CDR2 YNFKEQ. This CDR3 has 14 residues. Trimming pared 0 bases from V and 1 base from J, leaving 6 bases between. This clone was seen only once. Generated by immunoSEQ multiplex PCR, the TCRdb table keeps only in-frame clones and is missing some. This sample yields some 87,000 clones, of which under 95% are seen a single time; 0.43% belongs to the top ten. This TCR derives from an adult with an advanced solid tumor such as melanoma, head and neck, liver or kidney cancer. This sample comprised CD4+ or CD8+ T cells sorted from blood, obtained in a trial of the OX40 agonist ivuxolimab. The chain uses TRBV4-2 and TRBJ1-1, with D uncertain. The CDR3 region is CASSQDRGNTEAFF. The CDR3 bases are TGTGCCAGCAGCCAAGATCGAGGGAACACTGAAGCTTTCTTT.